Below are 15 T cell receptor beta chains sequenced from a single sample in a study of type 1 and type 2 diabetes patients. Genomic DNA was the PCR template. Amplification of the beta chain CDR3 used 30 forward and 13 reverse multiplex primers. One entry per CDR3 protein results from TCRdb running MiXCR on the multiplex PCR reads. The sample lists fewer than 350,000 distinct CDR3 sequences; 47% were seen once. Specimen: peripheral blood mononuclear cells (PBMCs). Receptors were obtained from a man aged 18 to 35 with type 2 diabetes.

The V gene is TRBV20-1, the J gene TRBJ2-7; 8 nucleotides line up with TRBD2. CDR1 is DFQATT and CDR2 is SNEGSKA in the germline V gene (reference sequence). Trimming removed 3 bases from V and 4 bases from J; junction bases left unmatched: 8. The length of the CDR3 is 14 residues. In DNA form, the CDR3 reads TGCAGTGCTAGTCCGCCTAGCGGGTGGTACGAGCAGTACTTC. Translated: CSASPPSGWYEQYF.

There are a few counts of this clonotype. V is TRBV2 and J is TRBJ1-2, with D perhaps TRBD1 (6 bases). Trimming took off 5 bases at V and 4 bases at J, with 11 bases between the two ends. The CDR3 has 13 amino acids. CDR1 is SNHLY, CDR2 FYNNEI, per germline. The CDR3 DNA is TGTGCCAGCAGTCAACAGGGATCCTATGGCTACACCTTC. Translated: CASSQQGSYGYTF.

This clonotype came up a few times. The V call is TRBV20-1, the J call TRBJ2-6; the D is unclear. The V end was cut by 3 bases, the J end by 3 bases, with 15 bases between. Germline V lookup: CDR1 DFQATT, CDR2 SNEGSKA (reference sequence). The CDR3 runs to 16 residues. The CDR3 bases are TGCAGTGCTAGGGTTCCCCACGGGCGTGGGGCCAACGTCCTGACTTTC. It translates to CSARVPHGRGANVLTF.

A remark on this clonotype: One end of the junction fails to match germline, which may point to a read error. The chain is built from TRBV27 and TRBJ2-5; D is unclear. The CDR3 is 14 residues long. The germline CDR1 and CDR2 sequences are MNHEY and SMNVEV (reference sequence). The CDR3 DNA follows: TGTGCCACCAGTGGTCAGGACGACCAAGAGACCCAGTACTTC. Amino acids: CATSGQDDQETQYF.

The V and J genes are TRBV12-3 or TRBV12-4 and TRBJ1-2; weak D call: TRBD1 (6 bases). The CDR3 covers 15 residues. V lost 1 base and J lost 3, with 12 bases in between. CDR3: CASSLERSGDYGYTF. The CDR3 region has the DNA TGTGCCAGCAGTTTAGAGAGGTCAGGGGACTATGGCTACACCTTC.

Concerning this clonotype itself: A read error may explain this, as a much larger clone is one base away. The chain carries TRBV19 and TRBJ1-2; 8 positions agree with TRBD1. The germline V gene encodes CDR1 LNHDA and CDR2 SQIVND (reference sequence). The CDR3 extends over 11 amino acids. V was pared by 10 bases and J by 4 bases, with 2 bases of the junction left unmatched. The CDR3 DNA is TGTGCCACGGGACAGGTCTATGGCTACACCTTC. It specifies CATGQVYGYTF.

This clonotype was observed a few times. J is TRBJ2-7 and V is TRBV20-1; 8 nucleotides align to TRBD2. From germline, CDR1 is DFQATT and CDR2 SNEGSKA (reference sequence). With V trimmed by 0 bases and J by 2 bases, 6 bases remained unmatched. The CDR3 length is 15 residues. The DNA of the CDR3 is TGCAGTGCTAGAGATGAGAGCGGGGGAGCCTACGAGCAGTACTTC. It codes for CSARDESGGAYEQYF.

V and J are TRBV19 and TRBJ2-7; D possibly matches TRBD1 or TRBD2 (6 bases each). This CDR3 has 17 amino acids. The V gene's germline CDR1 is LNHDA and CDR2 SQIVND (reference sequence). V was pared by 6 bases and J by 2 bases, with 23 bases between. DNA of the CDR3: TGTGCCAGTAGCCCCGGGGAGCAGCGGAGGGGGACCTACGAGCAGTACTTC. It yields the protein CASSPGEQRRGTYEQYF.

The chain employs TRBV6-5 and TRBJ2-7; D possibly corresponds to TRBD1 (5 bases). The V gene's germline CDR1 is MNHEY and CDR2 SVGAGI. The CDR3 has 16 residues. Trimming removed 8 bases from V and 1 base from J, with 21 bases in between. The CDR3 bases are TGTGCCAGCCAAAGGGGTAGATTTAGTCTATCCTACGAGCAGTACTTC. It translates to CASQRGRFSLSYEQYF.

This clonotype was observed a handful of times. The genes are TRBV7-2 and TRBJ2-2; D possibly matches TRBD1 or TRBD2 (5 bases each). CDR3 length: 16 amino acids. V lost 5 bases and J 1 base, leaving 14 bases between the germline ends. CDR1 SGHTA and CDR2 FQGNSA come from the germline V gene. CDR3 bases: TGTGCCAGCAGCCCGTCCTCGGGGCTGAACACCGGGGAGCTGTTTTTT. Its protein is CASSPSSGLNTGELFF.

This clonotype was seen a few times. The V call is TRBV19, the J call TRBJ1-4; D is ambiguous. In germline, CDR1 is LNHDA, CDR2 SQIVND (reference sequence). CDR3 length: 14 residues. V shed 0 bases and J shed 10 bases, with 12 bases lying between them. The CDR3 region is CASSIDTEDAKLFF. In DNA, the CDR3 is TGTGCCAGTAGTATAGATACGGAGGACGCAAAACTGTTTTTT.

The J gene is TRBJ2-7, the V gene TRBV20-1; D not certain. CDR1 and CDR2 (germline): DFQATT, SNEGSKA (reference sequence). The CDR3 has 12 amino acids. Trimming took 2 bases from V and 7 from J, leaving 12 bases between them. DNA for the CDR3: TGCAGTGCTAGAACCGCCGGCGGAGAGCAGTACTTC. It yields the protein CSARTAGGEQYF.

This clonotype was counted at least ten times. The chain is built from TRBV10-3 and TRBJ2-7; 7 nucleotides match TRBD1. V lost 7 bases, J lost 3 bases, and 9 bases stayed unmatched. Germline V gene lookup returns CDR1 ENHRY and CDR2 SYGVKD. This CDR3 has 14 residues. The CDR3 nucleotides read TGTGCCATCACTGCCGGGACAGCCGACTACGAGCAGTACTTC. It yields the protein CAITAGTADYEQYF.

This clonotype was counted only a few times. The chain is built from TRBV5-1 and TRBJ1-6; possibly TRBD1 for D (5 bases). CDR1 and CDR2 (germline): SGHRS, YFSETQ. The ends were cut back, 0 bases at V and 0 bases at J, with 10 bases in the middle. The CDR3 is made up of 17 amino acids. In DNA, the CDR3 is TGCGCCAGCAGCTTGGGAGACAGAGACTCCTATAATTCACCCCTCCACTTT. Its translation: CASSLGDRDSYNSPLHF.

The chain is built from TRBV28 and TRBJ1-2, with unresolved D. The CDR3 spans 14 residues. Germline values: CDR1 MDHEN, CDR2 SYDVKM. With 4 bases removed from V and 4 bases from J, the gap between germline ends came to 13 bases. CDR3 amino acids: CASSSGRAFYGYTF. The CDR3 DNA reads TGTGCCAGCAGTTCTGGAAGGGCCTTCTATGGCTACACCTTC.